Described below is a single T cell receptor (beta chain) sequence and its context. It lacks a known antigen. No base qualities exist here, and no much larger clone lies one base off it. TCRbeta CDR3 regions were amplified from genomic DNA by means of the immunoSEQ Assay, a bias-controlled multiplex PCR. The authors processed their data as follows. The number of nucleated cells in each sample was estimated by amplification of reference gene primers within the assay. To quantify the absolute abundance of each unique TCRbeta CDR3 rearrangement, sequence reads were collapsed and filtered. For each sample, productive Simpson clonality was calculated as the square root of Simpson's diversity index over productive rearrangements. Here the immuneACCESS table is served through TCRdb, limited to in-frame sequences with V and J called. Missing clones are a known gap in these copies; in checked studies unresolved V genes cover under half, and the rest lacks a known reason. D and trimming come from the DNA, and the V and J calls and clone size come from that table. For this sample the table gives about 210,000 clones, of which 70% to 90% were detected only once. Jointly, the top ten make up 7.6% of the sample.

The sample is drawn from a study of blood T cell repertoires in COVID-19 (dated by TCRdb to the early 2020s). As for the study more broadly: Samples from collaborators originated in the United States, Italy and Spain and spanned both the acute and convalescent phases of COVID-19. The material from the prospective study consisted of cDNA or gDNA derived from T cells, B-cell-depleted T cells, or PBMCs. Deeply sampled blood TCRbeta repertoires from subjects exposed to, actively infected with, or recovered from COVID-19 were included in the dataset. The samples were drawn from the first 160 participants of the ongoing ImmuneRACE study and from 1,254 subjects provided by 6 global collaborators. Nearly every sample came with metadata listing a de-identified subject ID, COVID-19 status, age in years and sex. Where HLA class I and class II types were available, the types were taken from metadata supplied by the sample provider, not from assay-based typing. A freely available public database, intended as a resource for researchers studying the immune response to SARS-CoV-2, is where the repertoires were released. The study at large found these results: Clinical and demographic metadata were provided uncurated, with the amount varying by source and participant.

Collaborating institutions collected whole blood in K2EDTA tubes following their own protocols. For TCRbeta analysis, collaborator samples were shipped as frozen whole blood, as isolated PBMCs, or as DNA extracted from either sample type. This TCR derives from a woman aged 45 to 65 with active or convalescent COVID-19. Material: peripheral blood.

The nucleotide sequence reads TGTGCCAGCAGCCTTGACAGGGGAGCGGCTAATGAAAAACTGTTTTTT. Protein translation: CASSLDRGAANEKLFF. This receptor chain uses TRBV7-9 and TRBJ1-4; 8 central nucleotides agree with TRBD1. Via the germline V gene (reference sequence), CDR1 is SEHNR and CDR2 FQNEAQ. V loses 5 bases at its end and J loses 3 bases; junction bases beyond the gene matches: 8. Spanning cysteine to phenylalanine, the CDR3 consists of 16 amino acids. Only the CDR3 DNA stays, 48 bases, in frame from base 1.